This note documents a single T cell receptor (beta chain) sequence. The antigen is not known. Germline loops: CDR1 SEHNR, CDR2 FQNEAQ (reference sequence). The CDR3 is 14 residues long. Trimming stripped 2 bases from V and 2 bases from J, with 9 bases between. Sequencing libraries made from TCR beta cDNA carried unique molecular identifiers. When about 0.95 to 10 million T cells were used, they gave 500,000 or so cDNA molecules. TCRdb redid the calling of the PCR reads with MiXCR, one entry per CDR3 protein. This table has roughly 650,000 distinct CDR3 sequences, approximately 59% appearing once. This entry is derived from a study of post-analysis software for immune sequencing data. On the study more broadly: Relapsing-remitting, secondary progressive and progressive-relapsing forms made up the multiple sclerosis disease courses.

Study results and caveats: TRBV5-6, TRBV5-1 and TRBV20-1 were among five TRBV segments more frequent in patients than controls. Diversity measured as normalized Chao1 was significantly lower in multiple sclerosis patients than in controls. Pronounced co-clustering by F measure was evident among identically batched samples.

The sequence was collected from a girl aged 2 to 9 with multiple sclerosis. The V gene is TRBV7-9, the J gene TRBJ2-5, with D uncertain. The sample was blood. CDR3 nucleotides: TGTGCCAGCAGCTTACGGGCTGAACAAGAGACCCAGTACTTC. Translating gives CASSLRAEQETQYF.